Following are 26 T cell receptor beta chains from one sample sequenced in a study of blood T cell repertoires in COVID-19. The assay was immunoSEQ multiplex PCR, and TCRdb's table has in-frame clones only and misses some. The sample shows over 120,000 clones, around 75% of them seen only once. The sample was peripheral blood. The receptors shown here come from a woman in her seventies with COVID-19, enrolled during active disease.

V usage is TRBV7-9 and J usage is TRBJ1-2; 7 positions agree with TRBD1. CDR1 is SEHNR and CDR2 is FQNEAQ in the germline V gene (reference sequence). This CDR3 is 14 amino acids long. V lost 5 bases and J lost 0; bases outside the gene matches: 3. CDR3 protein: CASSPGTANYGYTF. DNA for the CDR3: TGTGCCAGCAGCCCCGGGACAGCTAACTATGGCTACACCTTC.

The chain is built from TRBV4-3 and TRBJ2-5; D is ambiguous. CDR3 size: 13 residues. Germline V gives CDR1 LGHNA, CDR2 YSLEER. The V end lost 0 bases, the J end lost 5 bases, and 7 bases lay between the germline ends. CDR3 in DNA: TGCGCCAGCAGCCAAGAACGCTACGAGACCCAGTACTTC. Translating gives CASSQERYETQYF.

The chain joins TRBV5-1 to TRBJ2-7; TRBD1 might be the D (8 bases). Germline-derived CDR1 and CDR2 are SGHRS and YFSETQ. With 7 bases removed from V and 6 bases from J, the gap between germline ends came to 23 bases. The CDR3 contains 15 residues. The CDR3 loop is CASDWGGQVMGEQYF. The CDR3 DNA reads as TGCGCCAGCGACTGGGGGGGACAGGTAATGGGCGAGCAGTACTTC.

The chain carries TRBV19 and TRBJ1-6, with 7 bases fitting TRBD1. The CDR3 is 13 amino acids. V gave up 5 bases and J gave up 13 bases; unmatched junction bases: 8. Per germline, CDR1 LNHDA and CDR2 SQIVND (reference sequence). As DNA, the CDR3 is TGTGCCAGTAGTCCCACGGGACAGCAGCCCCTCCACTTT. As protein: CASSPTGQQPLHF.

V usage is TRBV2 and J usage is TRBJ1-5; 8 bases map to TRBD1. CDR1 and CDR2 from the germline V gene are SNHLY and FYNNEI. The V segment lost 0 bases and the J segment 2 bases; nucleotides outside the gene matches: 6. This CDR3 comprises 17 residues. The CDR3 DNA reads TGTGCCAGCAGTGAAGCGCGGGACAGGCGGGGCAATCAGCCCCAGCATTTT. It yields the protein CASSEARDRRGNQPQHF.

The gene calls are TRBV30 and TRBJ1-3; 8 bases are shared with TRBD1. The V segment lost 5 bases and the J segment 2 bases; nucleotides outside the gene matches: 5. CDR1 and CDR2 (germline): GTSNPN, SVGIG (reference sequence). This CDR3 comprises 14 residues. CDR3 sequence: CAWAPGQAGNTIYF. DNA for the CDR3: TGTGCCTGGGCCCCGGGACAGGCTGGAAACACCATATATTTT.

Concerning this clone: The sample carries other DNA sequences with the same CDR3. The genes are TRBV19 and TRBJ2-5; 13 bases line up with TRBD2. Germline V gene sequence: CDR1 LNHDA, CDR2 SQIVND (reference sequence). V shed 1 base, J shed 0 bases, and the junction held 5 bases outside the gene matches. This CDR3 is 18 amino acids long. The CDR3 DNA sequence: TGTGCCAGTAGTATAGGGACTAGCGGGGGCCTGTACCAAGAGACCCAGTACTTC. It is translated as CASSIGTSGGLYQETQYF.

J is TRBJ1-4 and V is TRBV7-6, with TRBD1 matching over 7 bases. CDR1 and CDR2 (germline): SGHVS, FNYEAQ. The CDR3 totals 16 residues. Trimming removed 0 bases from V and 7 bases from J; junction bases left unmatched: 8. CDR3 DNA: TGTGCCAGCAGCTTAGCCCCGGGACAGTCTGCTGAAAAACTGTTTTTT. It is translated as CASSLAPGQSAEKLFF.

This rearrangement joins TRBV9 to TRBJ2-2, with D uncertain. The length of the CDR3 is 13 residues. Trimming took off 4 bases at V and 4 bases at J, with 8 bases between the two ends. CDR1 is SGDLS, CDR2 YYNGEE, per germline. The CDR3 DNA sequence: TGTGCCAGCAGCCGGGTGGGCACCGGGGAGCTGTTTTTT. As protein: CASSRVGTGELFF.

V usage is TRBV6-5 and J usage is TRBJ1-5, with 7 bases aligning to TRBD1. This CDR3 has 15 amino acids. With 2 bases clipped from V and 4 bases from J, the junction kept 5 bases outside the gene matches. Germline-derived CDR1 and CDR2 are MNHEY and SVGAGI. In DNA form, the CDR3 reads TGTGCCAGCAGTTACAAAGCAGGGGGTAATCAGCCCCAGCATTTT. Amino acid sequence: CASSYKAGGNQPQHF.

This sequence joins TRBV5-4 and TRBJ1-3, with 8 nucleotides matching TRBD1. Trimming at V came to 4 bases and at J to 4 bases, leaving 7 bases not matched to a gene. In germline, CDR1 is SGHNT, CDR2 YYREEE (reference sequence). The CDR3 spans 15 residues. The CDR3: CASSPGGAGGNTIYF. In nucleotides, the CDR3 is TGTGCCAGCAGCCCAGGGGGCGCGGGCGGAAACACCATATATTTT.

The rearrangement uses TRBV18 and TRBJ1-4; 9 bases map to TRBD1. V was clipped by 4 bases and J by 7 bases; unmatched bases: 10. Germline CDR1 reads KGHSH; CDR2 reads LQKENI. The CDR3 runs 16 residues. DNA of the CDR3: TGTGCCAGCTCACTACTAACCGGGACAGGGAGTGAAAAACTGTTTTTT. Translated: CASSLLTGTGSEKLFF.

The chain recombines TRBV28 with TRBJ1-1; TRBD1 matches 10 bases. V was pared by 3 bases and J by 4 bases, with 8 bases of the junction left unmatched. This CDR3 is 16 amino acids long. The germline V gene has CDR1 MDHEN and CDR2 SYDVKM. The CDR3 reads CASSLTAGTGVTEAFF. The CDR3 DNA reads TGTGCCAGCAGTTTGACCGCCGGGACAGGGGTCACTGAAGCTTTCTTT.

The chain combines TRBV6-5 with TRBJ2-2; the match to TRBD1 covers 9 bases. V gave up 8 bases and J gave up 0 bases; unmatched junction bases: 1. CDR1 is MNHEY, CDR2 SVGAGI, per germline. The CDR3 is 14 residues long. The CDR3: CASGQGPNTGELFF. The CDR3, as DNA: TGTGCCAGCGGACAGGGGCCGAACACCGGGGAGCTGTTTTTT.

This rearrangement joins TRBV3-1 (or the pseudogene TRBV3-2) to TRBJ2-5, with TRBD1 matching over 10 bases. This CDR3 comprises 16 residues. The V segment lost 0 bases and the J segment 5 bases; nucleotides outside the gene matches: 6. Germline CDR1 is LGHDT and CDR2 is YNNKEL (reference sequence). This chain's CDR3 is CASSQDPWTGGETQYF. The CDR3 DNA sequence: TGTGCCAGCAGCCAAGATCCCTGGACAGGGGGGGAGACCCAGTACTTC.

This chain connects TRBV6-1 to TRBJ2-3; a weak D match, TRBD1 (5 bases). Germline values: CDR1 MNHNS, CDR2 SASEGT. With 2 bases removed from V and 1 base from J, the gap between germline ends came to 10 bases. The CDR3 runs 15 residues. CDR3 sequence (DNA): TGTGCCAGCAGTGAACAGGGTGGTGGCACAGATACGCAGTATTTT. Its translation: CASSEQGGGTDTQYF.

The V gene is TRBV5-1, the J gene TRBJ2-2, with TRBD1 matching over 12 bases. Germline V gene sequence: CDR1 SGHRS, CDR2 YFSETQ. The CDR3 contains 16 residues. Unmatched junction bases numbered 2, after V lost 3 bases and J lost 2 bases. The CDR3 region is CASSSGTGGNTGELFF. In DNA form, the CDR3 reads TGCGCCAGCAGCTCCGGGACAGGGGGCAACACCGGGGAGCTGTTTTTT.

This chain links TRBV4-1 with TRBJ1-2, with 7 nucleotides matching TRBD1. The CDR3 contains 15 residues. Germline CDR1 reads MGHRA; CDR2 reads YSYEKL. Trimming took 1 base from V and 5 from J; bases not matched to a gene: 7. In nucleotides, the CDR3 is TGCGCCAGCAGCCAAGTCGTAGGGGGCGGGTATGGCTACACCTTC. Amino acid sequence: CASSQVVGGGYGYTF.

The chain links TRBV27 to TRBJ1-5; D call uncertain. The CDR3 is 12 amino acids. Germline V CDR1 and CDR2: MNHEY, SMNVEV (reference sequence). V lost 8 bases and J lost 5, with 10 bases in between. The CDR3 DNA sequence: TGTGCCAGCCCGGCGAGCGATCAGCCCCAGCATTTT. Translating it yields CASPASDQPQHF.

The chain is built from TRBV5-1 and TRBJ2-2; 8 bases fit TRBD2. Germline V gene data show CDR1 as SGHRS and CDR2 as YFSETQ. Trimming cost V 4 bases and J 2 bases; bases outside gene matches: 4. This CDR3 comprises 15 residues. CDR3 residues: CASSRGGLNTGELFF. DNA for the CDR3: TGCGCCAGCAGCCGCGGGGGGCTTAACACCGGGGAGCTGTTTTTT. The complete variable domain, with remaining parts taken from reference TRBV5-1 and TRBJ2-2, reads KAGVTQTPRYLIKTRGQQVTLSCSPISGHRSVSWYQQTPGQGLQFLFEYFSETQRNKGNFPGRFSGRQFSNSRSEMNVSTLELGDSALYLCASSRGGLNTGELFFGEGSRLTVL.

The chain carries TRBV2 and TRBJ1-6; TRBD1 matches at 9 bases. This CDR3 is 16 amino acids long. Germline-derived CDR1 and CDR2 are SNHLY and FYNNEI. V lost 6 bases, J lost 7 bases, and 10 bases stayed unmatched. CDR3: CASSASGTGTNSPLHF. CDR3 DNA sequence: TGTGCCAGCAGCGCATCGGGGACAGGGACGAATTCACCCCTCCACTTT.

The V call is TRBV29-1, the J call TRBJ2-5; the match to TRBD1 covers 7 bases. The CDR3 has 13 residues. After removal of 8 bases from V and 5 bases from J, the junction contained 11 bases not matched to a gene. Germline CDR1 SQVTM, CDR2 ANQGSEA. The CDR3 region is CSTMTGSVETQYF. The CDR3, as DNA: TGCAGCACGATGACAGGGTCGGTGGAGACCCAGTACTTC.

The V gene is TRBV7-9, the J gene TRBJ2-1, with 7 bases fitting TRBD1. The CDR3 runs 15 residues. In germline, CDR1 is SEHNR, CDR2 FQNEAQ (reference sequence). V dropped 1 base and J dropped 5; count of bases not matched to a gene: 5. The CDR3 reads CASSLETGQNNEQFF. In DNA, the CDR3 is TGTGCCAGCAGCTTAGAGACAGGGCAAAACAATGAGCAGTTCTTC. Full variable domain (remainder filled in from reference TRBV7-9 and TRBJ2-1): DTGVSQNPRHKITKRGQNVTFRCDPISEHNRLYWYRQTLGQGPEFLTYFQNEAQLEKSRLLSDRFSAERPKGSFSTLEIQRTEQGDSAMYLCASSLETGQNNEQFFGPGTRLTVL.

This clone has a handful of counts. The CDR3 sequence: CASSPGANYGYTF. In DNA, the CDR3 is TGTGCCAGCAGCCCAGGTGCTAACTATGGCTACACCTTC. The chain recombines TRBV5-6 with TRBJ1-2; D is undetermined. V shed 4 bases and J shed 0 bases, with 7 bases lying between them. Germline V gene sequence: CDR1 SGHDT, CDR2 YYEEEE. This CDR3 is built from 13 residues.

The chain is built from TRBV6-4 and TRBJ1-2, with 10 bases that match TRBD1. The germline V gene has CDR1 MRHNA and CDR2 SNTAGT. Trimming removed 5 bases from V and 6 bases from J; junction bases left unmatched: 9. CDR3 length: 15 amino acids. CDR3 residues: CASSTGQGGIDGYTF. CDR3 in DNA: TGTGCCAGCAGTACCGGACAGGGGGGGATCGATGGCTACACCTTC.

Of note for this clone: Mismatch with germline at one junction end may stem from a read error. This chain connects TRBV9 to TRBJ1-2; D possibly corresponds to TRBD1 (6 bases). This CDR3 region has 14 residues. Looked up from germline, CDR1 is SGDLS and CDR2 is YYNGEE. The CDR3 region has the DNA TGTGTCAGCAGCCTCGGGACATCGAACTATGGCTACACCTTC. Translated: CVSSLGTSNYGYTF.